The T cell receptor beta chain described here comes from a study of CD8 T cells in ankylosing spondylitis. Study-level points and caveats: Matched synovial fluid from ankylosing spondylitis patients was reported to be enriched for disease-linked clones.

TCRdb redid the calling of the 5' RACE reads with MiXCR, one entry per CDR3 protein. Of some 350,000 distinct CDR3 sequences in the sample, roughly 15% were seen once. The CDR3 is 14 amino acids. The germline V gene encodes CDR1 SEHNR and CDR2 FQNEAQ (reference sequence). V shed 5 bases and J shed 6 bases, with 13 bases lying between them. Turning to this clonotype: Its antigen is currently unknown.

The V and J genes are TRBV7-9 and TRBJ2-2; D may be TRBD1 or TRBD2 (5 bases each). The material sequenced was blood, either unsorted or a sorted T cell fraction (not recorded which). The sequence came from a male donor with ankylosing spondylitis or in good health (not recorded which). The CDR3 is CASSRKGTAGELFF. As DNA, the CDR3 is TGTGCCAGCAGCAGAAAAGGGACGGCCGGGGAGCTGTTTTTT.